These 5 T cell receptor beta chains came from one sample sequenced in a study of Graves' ophthalmopathy and Graves' hyperthyroidism (dated by TCRdb to 2016 to 2018). Data came from an Illumina HiSeq 2000. For repertoire sequencing, TCR beta CDR3 regions were amplified from RNA transcripts. The first round was an RT-PCR using HTBI primers with the Qiagen OneStep RT-PCR kit, and this first round was followed by a second-round multiplex PCR, then size selection and purification. TCRdb handled the public reads itself, with Q25 trimming in fastp and clone calling in MiXCR, and kept productive beta chains. Identical CDR3 proteins give one entry, which carries the most common genes and DNA. Recorded for this sample are around 670,000 distinct CDR3 sequences; roughly two fifths of them occurred a single time. The ten largest clonotypes hold 40% to 45% of the sample. Specimen: peripheral blood. These receptors were taken from an adult man with Graves' ophthalmopathy.

Only a few counts were recorded for this clonotype. The rearrangement uses TRBV12-3 or TRBV12-4 and TRBJ2-7; no clear D. The CDR3 is 15 residues long. With 4 bases removed from V and 2 bases from J, the gap between germline ends came to 15 bases. The CDR3 is CASSSPSSSTYEQYF. DNA for the CDR3: TGTGCCAGCAGTTCCCCAAGTTCGTCCACCTACGAGCAGTACTTC.

The V and J genes are TRBV15 and TRBJ1-2; 7 positions match TRBD1. V was clipped by 0 bases and J by 12 bases; unmatched bases: 10. CDR1 and CDR2 (germline): LNHNV, YYDKDF (reference sequence). There are 14 residues in the CDR3. The CDR3 sequence: CATSRDRQGAGNTF. The DNA for the CDR3 is TGTGCCACCAGCAGAGATCGACAGGGAGCTGGAAACACCTTC.

The CDR3 bases are TGTGCCAGCAGGCCGACAGGAAGCTCCTATAATTCACCCCTCCACTTT. It translates to CASRPTGSSYNSPLHF. The rearrangement uses TRBV2 and TRBJ1-6; D possibly corresponds to TRBD1 (6 bases). Looked up from germline, CDR1 is SNHLY and CDR2 is FYNNEI. Trimming removed 6 bases from V and 0 bases from J, with 12 bases in between. This CDR3 is 16 amino acids long. Full variable domain (rest looked up from reference TRBV2 and TRBJ1-6): EPEVTQTPSHQVTQMGQEVILRCVPISNHLYFYWYRQILGQKVEFLVSFYNNEISEKSEIFDDQFSVERPDGSNFTLKIRSTKLEDSAMYFCASRPTGSSYNSPLHFGNGTRLTVT.

The J gene is TRBJ1-1, the V gene TRBV10-3, with TRBD1 as a possible D gene (6 bases). The CDR3 consists of 14 residues. The germline CDR1 and CDR2 sequences are ENHRY and SYGVKD. Trimming took off 6 bases at V and 6 bases at J, with 17 bases between the two ends. CDR3 coding DNA: TGTGCCATCAGCGAAACAGGGCGGGGTGCTGAAGCTTTCTTT. It specifies CAISETGRGAEAFF.

Remarks on this clonotype: The junction shows a germline mismatch at one end, possibly a read error. The V and J genes are TRBV6-2 or TRBV6-3 and TRBJ2-7; 7 bases are shared with TRBD1. Germline V gene sequence: CDR1 MNHEY, CDR2 SVGEGT. The CDR3 is 15 amino acids. CDR3 in DNA: TGTGCCAGCAGTTACATCCGACAGGGAACCTACGGGCAGTACTTC. This encodes CASSYIRQGTYGQYF.